This T cell receptor beta chain is drawn from a study of shared clonotypes between healthy human individuals. The test was conducted at deep level. Unsorted PBMC replicate PCRs used approximately 300 ng DNA, 25,000 to 35,000 T cell genomes. With ten immunoSEQ deep assay plates, unsorted PBMC DNA underwent sequencing. Authors' methods: Sequence data from immunoSEQ were junction-only and lacked quality scores; consequently, filtering differed. Produced via immunoSEQ multiplex PCR; TCRdb's table is partial and in-frame only. The D gene and trimming were derived from the DNA, and the V and J assignments and clone size from that table. Among fewer than 550,000 clones listed, about 79% were seen once. CDR3 size: 14 residues. CDR1 is MDHEN and CDR2 is SYDVKM in the germline V gene. V was cut by 7 bases and J by 4 bases, with 16 bases left in between.

The source of this sequence is a woman between 40 and 50 years old in good health. Some clones in this sample may be carry-over from other donors' samples. Sequenced material: PBMCs. The rearrangement uses TRBV28 and TRBJ1-1; tentative D call: TRBD1 (6 bases). The CDR3 sequence is CASTQTGGFTEAFF. CDR3 in DNA: TGTGCCAGCACCCAAACGGGGGGCTTCACTGAAGCTTTCTTT.